These T cell receptor beta chains were read from a single sample in a study of OX40 agonist ivuxolimab in advanced cancers. Method: immunoSEQ multiplex PCR; TCRdb's copy keeps in-frame clones and lacks some. This sample has about 66,000 clones, with over 60% found just once. The input for sequencing was CD4+ or CD8+ T cells sorted from blood, taken in a trial of the OX40 agonist ivuxolimab. All receptors come from an adult with an advanced solid tumor such as melanoma, head and neck, liver or kidney cancer. The CDR3 runs from the conserved cysteine through the conserved F or W. Each record gives: D gene, clone size, J gene, V gene, CDR3 protein, CDR3 DNA. D genes are given only for firm matches. Some rows have no size entry. The others give once, few or many, or a class for an expanded clone.

TRBD1	few	TRBJ2-3	TRBV7-8	CASRGDRDRSTDTQYF	TGTGCCAGCAGGGGAGACAGGGATCGAAGCACAGATACGCAGTATTTT
.	.	TRBJ2-7	TRBV2	CASSVRAGLSLREQYF	TGTGCCAGCAGCGTGAGAGCGGGCCTAAGTCTACGCGAGCAGTACTTC
TRBD1	.	TRBJ1-5	TRBV19	CASSGQTGAQPQHF	TGTGCCAGTAGCGGACAAACAGGGGCCCAGCCCCAGCATTTT
.	.	TRBJ1-1	TRBV30	CAGSTGLADTEAFF	TGTGCCGGATCTACAGGGTTGGCAGACACTGAAGCTTTCTTT
.	once	TRBJ2-7	TRBV5-1	CASSLNDQTYEQYF	TGCGCCAGCAGCTTGAATGACCAAACCTACGAGCAGTACTTC
.	.	TRBJ2-7	TRBV29-1	CSVEDWGSSYEQYF	TGCAGCGTTGAAGATTGGGGGAGCTCCTACGAGCAGTACTTC
.	.	TRBJ2-1	TRBV9	CASSVGSAGWDNEQFF	TGTGCCAGCAGCGTAGGTTCGGCGGGTTGGGACAATGAGCAGTTCTTC
.	.	TRBJ1-3	TRBV19	CARKIRGNTIYF	TGTGCCAGGAAGATTCGGGGAAACACCATATATTTT
TRBD1	.	TRBJ1-6	TRBV11-2	CASSRTGDGSPLHF	TGTGCCAGCAGCCGAACAGGGGACGGCTCACCCCTCCACTTT
.	.	TRBJ1-4	TRBV28	CASSPSTGPNEKLFF	TGTGCCAGCAGTCCTTCGACAGGCCCTAATGAAAAACTGTTTTTT
TRBD1	.	TRBJ1-2	TRBV7-9	CASSQGQGTYGYTF	TGTGCCAGCAGCCAGGGACAGGGGACCTATGGCTACACCTTC
.	.	TRBJ1-1	TRBV11-3	CASSSGPRGPEAFF	TGTGCCAGCAGCTCGGGTCCTCGGGGACCTGAAGCTTTCTTT
TRBD1	.	TRBJ1-1	TRBV5-1	CASSSTGGAWNTEAFF	TGCGCCAGCAGCTCGACAGGGGGCGCGTGGAACACTGAAGCTTTCTTT
.	.	TRBJ2-1	TRBV6-5	CASSYSGPRTEQFF	TGTGCCAGCAGTTACTCAGGCCCGCGGACTGAGCAGTTCTTC
TRBD2	.	TRBJ2-5	TRBV13	CASSSGTSGRRSQETQYF	TGTGCCAGCAGCTCGGGGACTAGCGGGAGGAGAAGTCAAGAGACCCAGTACTTC
.	.	TRBJ1-2	TRBV7-9	CASSLQNYGYTF	TGTGCCAGCAGCCTCCAAAATTATGGCTACACCTTC
.	.	TRBJ2-1	TRBV9	CASSVDVGLGEQFF	TGTGCCAGCAGCGTAGATGTAGGGCTAGGTGAGCAGTTCTTC
TRBD2	.	TRBJ2-5	TRBV2	CATNFAGVQETQYF	TGTGCCACGAATTTTGCGGGGGTTCAAGAGACCCAGTACTTC
.	.	TRBJ1-5	TRBV5-5	CASSRDALTHQPQHF	TGTGCCAGCAGCCGAGACGCCCTGACCCATCAGCCCCAGCATTTT
.	.	TRBJ2-4	TRBV5-6	CASSLGSVLAKNIQYF	TGTGCCAGCAGCTTGGGTTCAGTACTAGCCAAAAACATTCAGTACTTC
.	.	TRBJ2-7	TRBV6-5	CASRRTGTYEQYF	TGTGCCAGCAGGAGGACGGGAACCTACGAGCAGTACTTC
.	.	TRBJ2-3	TRBV19	CASSTTGVIGTDTQYF	TGTGCCAGTAGTACAACGGGAGTAATAGGCACAGATACGCAGTATTTT
TRBD2	few	TRBJ2-1	TRBV19	CASSTLLADTYNEQFF	TGTGCCAGTAGCACCCTACTAGCGGATACCTACAATGAGCAGTTCTTC
.	many	TRBJ2-1	TRBV9	CASSVVTDNNEQFF	TGTGCCAGCAGCGTAGTTACAGATAACAATGAGCAGTTCTTC
TRBD1	.	TRBJ2-3	TRBV30	CAWGTGGSDTQYF	TGTGCCTGGGGGACAGGGGGGTCAGATACGCAGTATTTT
.	.	TRBJ2-2	TRBV7-9	CASSFGELVPGELFF	TGTGCCAGCAGCTTCGGGGAACTCGTCCCCGGGGAGTTGTTTTTT
TRBD1	medium-sized	TRBJ1-2	TRBV9	CASSGTQGNYGYTF	TGTGCCAGCAGCGGTACACAGGGGAACTATGGCTACACCTTC
.	.	TRBJ1-5	TRBV28	CASSLMAGVGVGNQPQHF	TGTGCCAGCAGTTTAATGGCAGGGGTCGGGGTGGGCAATCAGCCCCAGCATTTT
.	.	TRBJ2-1	TRBV9	CASSVASEAYNEQFF	TGTGCCAGCAGCGTAGCTTCGGAAGCATACAATGAGCAGTTCTTC
TRBD2	.	TRBJ2-7	TRBV5-5	CASSPSGSQSYEQYF	TGTGCCAGCAGTCCCAGCGGGAGTCAGTCCTACGAGCAGTACTTC
.	.	TRBJ1-5	TRBV28	CASWVPNQPQHF	TGTGCCAGCTGGGTGCCTAATCAGCCCCAGCATTTT
TRBD2	.	TRBJ2-1	TRBV4-2	CASSQASGRTYNEQFF	TGTGCCAGCAGCCAGGCTAGCGGGAGAACCTACAATGAGCAGTTCTTC
.	once	TRBJ2-7	TRBV2	CASSEAPAGAPYEQYF	TGTGCCAGCAGTGAAGCACCGGCAGGGGCCCCCTACGAGCAGTACTTC
.	.	TRBJ1-6	TRBV6-6	CASARREDSPLHF	TGTGCCAGCGCGAGACGGGAAGATTCACCCCTCCACTTT